The clone carrying this TCR beta chain was seen a handful of times. The same CDR3 is also encoded by other DNA sequences in this sample. Germline trimming cut 5 bases from V and 5 bases from J; bases unmatched to any gene: 5. The CDR3 runs to 14 residues. Germline V gene data show CDR1 as MNHEY and CDR2 as SVGAGI. This record comes from a study of blood T cell repertoires in COVID-19. Using immunoSEQ multiplex PCR, the repertoire was profiled, and TCRdb retains in-frame clones only, with some absent. The data hold 250,000 or so clones, with 84% observed a single time. Sequenced sample: peripheral blood. The chain carries TRBV6-5 and TRBJ1-2; 10 positions match TRBD1. The TCR originated in a man in his 60s with acute or convalescent COVID-19. The CDR3 region is CASSPGTGVYGYTF. In DNA form, the CDR3 reads TGTGCCAGCAGTCCCGGGACAGGGGTGTATGGCTACACCTTC.